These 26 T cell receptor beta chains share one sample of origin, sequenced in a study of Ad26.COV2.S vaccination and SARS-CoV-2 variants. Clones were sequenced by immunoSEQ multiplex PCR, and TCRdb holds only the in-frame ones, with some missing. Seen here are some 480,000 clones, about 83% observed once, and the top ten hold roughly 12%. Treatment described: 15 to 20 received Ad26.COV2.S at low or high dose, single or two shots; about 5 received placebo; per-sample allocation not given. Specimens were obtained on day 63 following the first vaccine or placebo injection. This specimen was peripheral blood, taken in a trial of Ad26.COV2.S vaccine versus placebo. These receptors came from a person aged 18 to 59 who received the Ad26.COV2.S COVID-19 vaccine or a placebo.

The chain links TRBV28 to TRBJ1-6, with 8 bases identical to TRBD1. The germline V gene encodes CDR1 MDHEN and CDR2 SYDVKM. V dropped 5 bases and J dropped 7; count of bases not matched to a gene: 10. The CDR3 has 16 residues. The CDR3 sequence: CASSRQGARVNSPLHF. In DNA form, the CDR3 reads TGTGCCAGCAGTCGTCAGGGGGCTCGAGTAAATTCACCCCTCCACTTT.

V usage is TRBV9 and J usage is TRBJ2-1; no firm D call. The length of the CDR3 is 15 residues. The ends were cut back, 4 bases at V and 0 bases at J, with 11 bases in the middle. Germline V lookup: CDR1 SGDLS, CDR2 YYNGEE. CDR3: CASSPRASSYNEQFF. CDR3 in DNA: TGTGCCAGCAGCCCTCGGGCTAGCTCCTACAATGAGCAGTTCTTC.

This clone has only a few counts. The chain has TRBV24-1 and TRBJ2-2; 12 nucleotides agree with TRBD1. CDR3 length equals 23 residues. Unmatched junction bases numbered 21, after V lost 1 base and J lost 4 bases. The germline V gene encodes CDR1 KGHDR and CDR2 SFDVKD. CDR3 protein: CATSDFGGYRDRGRRPLTGELFF. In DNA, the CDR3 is TGTGCCACCAGTGATTTTGGGGGTTACCGGGACAGGGGGCGCAGGCCCCTCACCGGGGAGCTGTTTTTT.

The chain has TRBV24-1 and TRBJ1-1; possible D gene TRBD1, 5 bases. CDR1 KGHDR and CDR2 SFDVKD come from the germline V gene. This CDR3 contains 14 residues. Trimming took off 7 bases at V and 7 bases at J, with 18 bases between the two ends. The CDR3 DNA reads TGTGCCACCAGCTCAAGGGGTGGCAGTGGTGAAGCTTTCTTT. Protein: CATSSRGGSGEAFF.

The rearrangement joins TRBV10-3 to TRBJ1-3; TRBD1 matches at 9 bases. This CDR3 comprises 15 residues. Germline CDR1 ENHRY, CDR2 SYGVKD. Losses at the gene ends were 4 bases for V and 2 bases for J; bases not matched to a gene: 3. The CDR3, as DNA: TGTGCCATCAGTGGATGGACAGGGGCTGGAAACACCATATATTTT. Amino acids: CAISGWTGAGNTIYF.

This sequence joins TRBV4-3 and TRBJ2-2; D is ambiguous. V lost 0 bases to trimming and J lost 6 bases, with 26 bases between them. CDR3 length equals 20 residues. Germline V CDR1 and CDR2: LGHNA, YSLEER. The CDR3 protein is CASSQDPPVLHGVFAGELFF. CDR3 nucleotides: TGCGCCAGCAGCCAAGATCCCCCCGTACTTCACGGCGTTTTCGCCGGGGAGCTGTTTTTT.

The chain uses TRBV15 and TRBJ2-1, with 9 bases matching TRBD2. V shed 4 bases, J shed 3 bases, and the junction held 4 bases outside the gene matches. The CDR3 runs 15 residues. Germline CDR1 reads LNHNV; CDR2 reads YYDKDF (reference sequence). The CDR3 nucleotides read TGTGCCACCAGCATTGCGGGAGGGGTCTACAATGAGCAGTTCTTC. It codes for CATSIAGGVYNEQFF.

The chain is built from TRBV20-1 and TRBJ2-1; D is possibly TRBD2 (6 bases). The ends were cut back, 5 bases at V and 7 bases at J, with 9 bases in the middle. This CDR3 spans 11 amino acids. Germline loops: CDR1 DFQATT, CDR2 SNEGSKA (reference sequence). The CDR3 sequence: CSAWGRNEQFF. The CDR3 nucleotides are TGCAGTGCTTGGGGGAGGAATGAGCAGTTCTTC.

CDR3 coding DNA: TGTGCCAGCAGCCCAGGAGGGATAGGGGACGGGGAGCTGTTTTTT. It is translated as CASSPGGIGDGELFF. The genes are TRBV11-3 and TRBJ2-2; possibly TRBD2 for D (6 bases). CDR3 length: 15 residues. Germline CDR1 SGHNT, CDR2 YENEEA. With 5 bases removed from V and 7 bases from J, the gap between germline ends came to 17 bases.

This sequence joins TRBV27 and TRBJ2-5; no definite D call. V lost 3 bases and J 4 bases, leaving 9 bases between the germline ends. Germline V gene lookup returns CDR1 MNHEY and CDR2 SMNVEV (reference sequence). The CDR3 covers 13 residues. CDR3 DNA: TGTGCCAGCAGTTTTGCCGGGCTAGAGACCCAGTACTTC. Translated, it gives CASSFAGLETQYF.

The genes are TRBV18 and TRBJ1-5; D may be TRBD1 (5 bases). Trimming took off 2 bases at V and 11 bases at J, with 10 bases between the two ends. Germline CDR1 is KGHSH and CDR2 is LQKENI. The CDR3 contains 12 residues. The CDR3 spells CASSPDGAAQHF. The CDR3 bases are TGTGCCAGCTCACCAGACGGGGCAGCCCAGCATTTT. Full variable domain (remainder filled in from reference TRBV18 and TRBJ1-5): NAGVMQNPRHLVRRRGQEARLRCSPMKGHSHVYWYRQLPEEGLKFMVYLQKENIIDESGMPKERFSAEFPKEGPSILRIQQVVRGDSAAYFCASSPDGAAQHFGDGTRLSIL.

CDR3 coding DNA: TGTGCCAGCAGTGAGTCCGGGGCCCGCAGGGATACGCAGTATTTT. Translated: CASSESGARRDTQYF. The chain is built from TRBV6-1 and TRBJ2-3; D tentatively fits TRBD1 or TRBD2 (5 bases each). The CDR3 spans 15 residues. Germline CDR1 is MNHNS and CDR2 is SASEGT. Trimming took 3 bases from V and 6 from J, leaving 16 bases between them.

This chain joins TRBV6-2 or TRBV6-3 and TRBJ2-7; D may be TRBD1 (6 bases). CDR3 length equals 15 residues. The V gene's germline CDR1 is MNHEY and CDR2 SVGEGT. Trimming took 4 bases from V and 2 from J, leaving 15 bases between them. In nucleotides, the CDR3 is TGTGCCAGCAGTTCCCAAGCTACAGGGACCTACGAGCAGTACTTC. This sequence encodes CASSSQATGTYEQYF.

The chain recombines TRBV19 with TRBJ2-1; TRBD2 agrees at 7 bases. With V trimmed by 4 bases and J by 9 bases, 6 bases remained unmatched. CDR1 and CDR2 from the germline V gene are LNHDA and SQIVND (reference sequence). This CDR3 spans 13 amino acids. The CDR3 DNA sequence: TGTGCCAGTAGTAGGACTAGTTCCACTGAGCAGTTCTTC. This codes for CASSRTSSTEQFF.

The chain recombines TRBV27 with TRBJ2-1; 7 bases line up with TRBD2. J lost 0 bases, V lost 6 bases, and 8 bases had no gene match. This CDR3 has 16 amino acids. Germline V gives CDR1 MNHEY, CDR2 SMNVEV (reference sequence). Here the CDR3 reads CASRKDRLASYNEQFF. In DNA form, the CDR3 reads TGTGCCAGCAGAAAGGATCGACTAGCCTCCTACAATGAGCAGTTCTTC.

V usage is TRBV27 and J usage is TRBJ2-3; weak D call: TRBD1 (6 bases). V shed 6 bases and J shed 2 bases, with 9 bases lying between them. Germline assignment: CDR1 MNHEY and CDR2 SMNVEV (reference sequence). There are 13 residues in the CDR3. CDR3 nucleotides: TGTGCCAGCAGCGACAGGTTCACAGATACGCAGTATTTT. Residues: CASSDRFTDTQYF.

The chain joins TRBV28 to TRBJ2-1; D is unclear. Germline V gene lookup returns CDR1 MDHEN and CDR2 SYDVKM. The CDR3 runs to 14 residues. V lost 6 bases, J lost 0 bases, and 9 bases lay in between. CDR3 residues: CASRDPDSYNEQFF. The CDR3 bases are TGTGCCAGCAGGGACCCGGACTCCTACAATGAGCAGTTCTTC.

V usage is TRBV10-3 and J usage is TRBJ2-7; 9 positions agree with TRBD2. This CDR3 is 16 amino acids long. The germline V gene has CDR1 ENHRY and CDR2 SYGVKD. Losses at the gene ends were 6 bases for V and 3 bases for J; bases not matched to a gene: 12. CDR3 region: CAISASGLALVYEQYF. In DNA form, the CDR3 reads TGTGCCATCAGCGCCTCGGGACTAGCATTGGTCTACGAGCAGTACTTC.

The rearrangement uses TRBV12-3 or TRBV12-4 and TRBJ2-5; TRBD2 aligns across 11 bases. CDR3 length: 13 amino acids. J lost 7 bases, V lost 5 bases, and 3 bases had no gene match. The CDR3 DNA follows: TGTGCCAGCAGTAGCGGGACTAGCGGGACCCAGTACTTC. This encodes CASSSGTSGTQYF.

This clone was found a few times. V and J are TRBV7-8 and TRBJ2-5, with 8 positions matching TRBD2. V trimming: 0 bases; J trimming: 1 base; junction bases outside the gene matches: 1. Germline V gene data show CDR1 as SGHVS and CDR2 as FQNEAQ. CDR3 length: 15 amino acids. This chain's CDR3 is CASSLAGTSQETQYF. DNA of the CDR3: TGTGCCAGCAGCTTAGCAGGGACTAGCCAAGAGACCCAGTACTTC.

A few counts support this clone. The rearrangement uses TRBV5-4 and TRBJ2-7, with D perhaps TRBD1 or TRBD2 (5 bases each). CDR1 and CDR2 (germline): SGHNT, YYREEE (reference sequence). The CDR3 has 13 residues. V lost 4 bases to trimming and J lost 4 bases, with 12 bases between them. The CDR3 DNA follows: TGTGCCAGCAGCCGGGACCCAGCTTACGAGCAGTACTTC. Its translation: CASSRDPAYEQYF.

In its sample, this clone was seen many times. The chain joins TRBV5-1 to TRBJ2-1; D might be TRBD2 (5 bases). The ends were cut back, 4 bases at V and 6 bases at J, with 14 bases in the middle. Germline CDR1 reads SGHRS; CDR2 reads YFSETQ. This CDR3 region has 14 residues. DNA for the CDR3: TGCGCCAGCAGCCCGGACTTGGGCTTCAATGAGCAGTTCTTC. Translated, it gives CASSPDLGFNEQFF.

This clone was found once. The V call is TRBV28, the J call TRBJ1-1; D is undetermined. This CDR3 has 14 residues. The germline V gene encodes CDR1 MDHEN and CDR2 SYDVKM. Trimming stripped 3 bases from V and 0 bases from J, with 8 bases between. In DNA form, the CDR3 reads TGTGCCAGCAGTTTGAAGGCCCTGAACACTGAAGCTTTCTTT. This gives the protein CASSLKALNTEAFF.

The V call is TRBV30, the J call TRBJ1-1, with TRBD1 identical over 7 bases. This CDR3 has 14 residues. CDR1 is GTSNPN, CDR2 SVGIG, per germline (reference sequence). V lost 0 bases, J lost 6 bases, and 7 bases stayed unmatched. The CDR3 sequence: CAWSVSTGVSEAFF. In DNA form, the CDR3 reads TGTGCCTGGAGTGTAAGTACAGGGGTGTCTGAAGCTTTCTTT.

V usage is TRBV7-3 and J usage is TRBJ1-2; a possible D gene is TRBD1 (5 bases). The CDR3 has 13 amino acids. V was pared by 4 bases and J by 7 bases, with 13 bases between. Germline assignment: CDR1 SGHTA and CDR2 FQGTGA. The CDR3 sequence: CASSSSGMGGYTF. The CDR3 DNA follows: TGTGCCAGCAGCTCATCAGGGATGGGTGGCTACACCTTC.

CDR3 in amino acids: CASSVGIESGELFF. DNA of the CDR3: TGTGCCAGCAGCGTAGGAATAGAGTCCGGGGAGCTGTTTTTT. The J gene is TRBJ2-2, the V gene TRBV9; D not certain. Trimming removed 0 bases at V and 6 bases at J, with 9 bases between. Germline CDR1 is SGDLS and CDR2 is YYNGEE. The CDR3 length is 14 residues.